This T cell receptor (beta chain) comes out of a study of shared clonotypes between healthy human individuals (TCRdb year 2020). Concerning the study at large: Two women and three men aged 18 to 49 years were included in the cohort. To estimate repertoire size and how much clonotypes are shared between individuals, the study performed deep sequencing of blood TCR repertoires from about five healthy adults. Per donor, three plates each were used for CD4 naive and CD4 memory, two for CD8 naive, and one for CD8 memory. Each donor's leukapheresis produced roughly between roughly 0.85 and 10 billion PBMCs. Different laboratories and diverse techniques were used to prepare libraries and sequence TCR repertoires, to increase sequencing depth and limit assay-specific biases.

This clone was counted once. This receptor's antigen is unknown. It has no much larger one-base neighbor in the sample; base qualities were not kept. Broad study findings and their caveats: Because the study included a small number of donors, the genetic and exposure-history diversity represented was limited. Higher generation probabilities were observed for clonotypes shared by all four sorted-subset donors than for non-shared clonotypes. Larger estimated clonotype richness was generally found for naive subsets than for memory subsets. Based on pairwise subsampling, the degree of clonotype sharing among donors was expected to be affected by sequencing depth. Across several donors, about 5% of naive CD4, roughly 3.5% of naive CD8, roughly 2.2% of memory CD4, and 0.3% to 0.45% of memory CD8 clonotypes were shared. Rarefaction of sorted-subset datasets indicated incomplete sequencing despite the large sequencing depth. Only blood was sampled, and tissue TCR repertoires likely differ from those in blood.

TCR CDR3 regions were amplified from genomic DNA by multiplex PCR using the deep immunoSEQ assay. Extracted genomic DNA from each cell subset was spread evenly across all wells of several immunoSEQ 96-well plates, with each plate serving as a replicate. For sorted subsets, each replicate PCR was loaded with about 0.2 ug genomic DNA, equivalent to about 33,000 T cell genomes. The purified libraries were quantified using a Qubit 3.0 fluorometer, sized with a Bioanalyzer 2100, and then quantified again using the KAPA Library Quantification kit. Every immunoSEQ 96-well plate was sequenced on a separate single-read 150-cycle Illumina NextSeq 550 flow cell. From the authors' description of their analysis: Because the immunoSEQ output included only junctional sequences and no quality scores, the filtering could not be the same as the filtering used for full-length reads. To assign V/J genes and CDR3, sequences were annotated using PyIR, a Python wrapper for IgBLAST v1.9, with IMGT germline references. Reads with weak V/J assignments (E-value above 1e-6), missing CDR3, stop codons, out-of-frame junctions, or ambiguous translated residues were removed. V3J clonotypes were defined as sequences sharing an identical inferred V gene, J gene, and CDR3 amino acid sequence. Percentage overlap between repertoires was computed as shared unique clonotypes divided by the size of the smaller repertoire. RTK rarefaction, the Chao1 estimator, and Recon v2.1 estimates of unobserved clonotypes were used to assess repertoire richness. Generation probabilities for all TCRbeta clonotypes obtained by the gDNA method from a handful of donors were computed using OLGA. In TCRdb, the immuneACCESS table is reduced to in-frame sequences with V and J assigned. These tables do not hold every clone; where another copy was compared, an unresolved V gene accounts for under half, and the others remain unexplained. The V and J calls and clone size are taken from that table; D and trimming were inferred from the DNA. For this sample the table gives about 2 million clones, of which 90% to 95% were detected only once. The top ten hold more than 0.1% of the sample.

The donors were healthy, HIV-negative adults with no recently reported acute infections or vaccinations. Every donor was a Caucasian adult residing in Nashville, Tennessee, USA. CD4+ T cells were enriched through magnetic negative selection, after which naive cells were positively selected on CD45RA and the remaining negative fraction served as the memory subset. Blood was collected by leukapheresis, and PBMCs were isolated by Ficoll-Histopaque density gradient centrifugation and then cryopreserved in liquid nitrogen vapor phase. Analytical flow cytometry was used to check the purity and quantity of every magnetically sorted T cell population. Genomic DNA was isolated from every sorted fraction and measured by UV absorbance on a Nanodrop 2000c. Material: naive CD4+ T cells sorted from blood. The intended sense of this specimen's cell subset or site label: CD45RA+ positively selected. This receptor was taken from a man aged 18 to 29 in good health.

DNA sequence: TGCGCCAGCGTAAAAAGGGGGTTGTACGGAAACACCATATATTTT. The encoded protein is CASVKRGLYGNTIYF. Rearrangement joined TRBV5-1 to TRBJ1-3; the best D guess is TRBD1, with 6 bases matching. The V end loses 7 bases and the J end loses 4 bases, and a stretch of 18 bases separates them. The germline V gene yields SGHRS for CDR1 and YFSETQ for CDR2. From cysteine to phenylalanine, the CDR3 is 15 amino acids long. The sequence is cut down to CDR3 DNA, 45 bases in frame from base 1.